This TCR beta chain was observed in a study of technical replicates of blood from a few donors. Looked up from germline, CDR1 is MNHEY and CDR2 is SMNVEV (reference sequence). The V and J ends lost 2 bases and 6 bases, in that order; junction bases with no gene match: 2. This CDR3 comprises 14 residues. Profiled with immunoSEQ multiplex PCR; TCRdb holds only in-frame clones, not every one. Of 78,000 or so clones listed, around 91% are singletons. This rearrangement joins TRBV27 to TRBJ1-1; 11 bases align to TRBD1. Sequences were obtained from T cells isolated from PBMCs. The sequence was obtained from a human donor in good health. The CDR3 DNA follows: TGTGCCAGCAGTTTACGGACAGGGGGCCCTGAAGCTTTCTTT. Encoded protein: CASSLRTGGPEAFF.